This entry features one T cell receptor beta chain sequence. What it binds is not known. This sample is part of a study of T cell responses to AZD1222 COVID-19 vaccine. Findings and caveats of the study: Vaccine-associated CD4 TCRs ranged over spike, dominating at 160-218 and 743-854.

Samples with a second dose at about 4 or about 12 weeks were pooled together. Assay: immunoSEQ multiplex PCR; the TCRdb copy retains only in-frame clones and omits some. The table includes around 150,000 clones, approximately 90% detected once. Trimming stripped 4 bases from V and 4 bases from J, with 19 bases between. Germline lookup yields CDR1 LGHNA and CDR2 YSLEER. The CDR3 runs 16 residues. This sequence was found in an adult who received the AZD1222 COVID-19 vaccine. The gene calls are TRBV4-3 and TRBJ1-2; no definite D call. The material sequenced was peripheral blood, taken 28 days after the second AZD1222 dose. The CDR3 loop reads CASSPTLIGGSYGYTF. In nucleotides, the CDR3 is TGCGCCAGCAGCCCAACACTCATCGGCGGATCCTATGGCTACACCTTC.